These 18 T cell receptor beta chains were all obtained from the same sample, sequenced in a study of blood T cell repertoires in COVID-19. The assay was immunoSEQ multiplex PCR, and TCRdb's table has in-frame clones only and misses some. The sample consists of about 300,000 clones, roughly 82% of them appearing once. Specimen: peripheral blood. All receptors come from a woman between 50 and 59 years old with acute or convalescent COVID-19.

This sequence joins TRBV11-2 and TRBJ2-1; 12 bases match TRBD2. Trimming at V came to 4 bases and at J to 6 bases, leaving 7 bases not matched to a gene. The CDR3 loop spans 16 amino acids. The germline V gene has CDR1 SGHAT and CDR2 FQNNGV. DNA of the CDR3: TGTGCCAGCAGCTCCGCGGCTAGCGGGAGGGTCAATGAGCAGTTCTTC. It yields the protein CASSSAASGRVNEQFF.

The chain combines TRBV4-1 with TRBJ1-2, with TRBD1 as a possible D gene (5 bases). From germline, CDR1 is MGHRA and CDR2 YSYEKL. CDR3 length: 15 amino acids. The V end was cut by 1 base, the J end by 4 bases, with 13 bases between. The DNA of the CDR3 is TGCGCCAGCAGCCAAGCTGGGGGGGAAGGCTATGGCTACACCTTC. Its protein product is CASSQAGGEGYGYTF.

J is TRBJ2-1 and V is TRBV24-1; D possibly corresponds to TRBD1 (7 bases). CDR3 length: 13 residues. Trimming cost V 7 bases and J 6 bases, with 12 bases left between them. Germline-derived CDR1 and CDR2 are KGHDR and SFDVKD. This CDR3 is CATRRQGGNEQFF. As DNA, the CDR3 is TGTGCCACCAGACGACAGGGAGGCAATGAGCAGTTCTTC.

This clone occurred a few times. The rearrangement links TRBV5-1 to TRBJ2-3, with 13 bases fitting TRBD2. CDR3 length: 17 amino acids. V dropped 4 bases and J dropped 1; count of bases not matched to a gene: 6. Per germline, CDR1 SGHRS and CDR2 YFSETQ. The CDR3, as DNA: TGCGCCAGCAGCCCCGGACTAGCGGGAGCGGGCACAGATACGCAGTATTTT. Its protein is CASSPGLAGAGTDTQYF.

CDR3 region: CASLQRDYPNEEQFF. The CDR3, as DNA: TGTGCCAGCCTGCAGCGGGACTACCCTAATGAAGAGCAGTTCTTC. The genes are TRBV27 and TRBJ2-1; 7 nucleotides line up with TRBD2. V shed 8 bases, J shed 10 bases, and the junction held 17 bases outside the gene matches. This CDR3 is built from 15 residues. Germline CDR1 reads MNHEY; CDR2 reads SMNVEV (reference sequence).

This rearrangement joins TRBV5-1 to TRBJ1-5; D is uncertain. Germline lookup yields CDR1 SGHRS and CDR2 YFSETQ. The V and J ends lost 0 bases and 6 bases respectively, with 10 bases between them. The CDR3 runs 14 residues. CDR3 in amino acids: CASSLDRGGQPQHF. CDR3 DNA sequence: TGCGCCAGCAGCTTGGATCGGGGAGGTCAGCCCCAGCATTTT. The full variable domain, in which reference TRBV5-1 and TRBJ1-5 provide the parts outside the CDR3, is KAGVTQTPRYLIKTRGQQVTLSCSPISGHRSVSWYQQTPGQGLQFLFEYFSETQRNKGNFPGRFSGRQFSNSRSEMNVSTLELGDSALYLCASSLDRGGQPQHFGDGTRLSIL.

The chain is built from TRBV7-8 and TRBJ1-5, with a possible D match to TRBD1 (6 bases). The germline gives CDR1 SGHVS, CDR2 FQNEAQ. V lost 1 base, J lost 0 bases, and 13 bases lay in between. CDR3 length equals 17 residues. In DNA form, the CDR3 reads TGTGCCAGCAGCTTAGATGGGGGGGCGTATAGCAATCAGCCCCAGCATTTT. Translating it yields CASSLDGGAYSNQPQHF.

The V gene is TRBV6-1, the J gene TRBJ1-6, with 8 positions matching TRBD1. CDR3 length: 14 residues. CDR1 and CDR2 from the germline V gene are MNHNS and SASEGT. J was trimmed by 5 bases and V by 6 bases; bases with no gene match: 3. This CDR3 reads CASSSTGDNSPLHF. The CDR3 coding sequence is TGTGCCAGCAGCTCGACAGGGGATAATTCACCCCTCCACTTT.

The rearrangement uses TRBV6-2 or TRBV6-3 and TRBJ2-2, with D perhaps matching TRBD1 (6 bases). The V end lost 4 bases, the J end lost 4 bases, and 13 bases lay between the germline ends. From germline, CDR1 is MNHEY and CDR2 SVGEGT. The CDR3 extends over 15 amino acids. The CDR3 DNA is TGTGCCAGCAGTTTCCAACAGGGAAGCACCGGGGAGCTGTTTTTT. This codes for CASSFQQGSTGELFF.

This chain connects TRBV9 to TRBJ2-7; TRBD1 might be the D (6 bases). Trimming cost V 0 bases and J 5 bases, with 12 bases left between them. Germline V CDR1 and CDR2: SGDLS, YYNGEE. The CDR3 loop spans 14 amino acids. The CDR3 sequence: CASSVVGTSNEQYF. In DNA, the CDR3 is TGTGCCAGCAGCGTAGTAGGGACATCCAACGAGCAGTACTTC. The full variable domain, completed using reference TRBV9 and TRBJ2-7, is DSGVTQTPKHLITATGQRVTLRCSPRSGDLSVYWYQQSLDQGLQFLIQYYNGEERAKGNILERFSAQQFPDLHSELNLSSLELGDSALYFCASSVVGTSNEQYFGPGTRLTVT.

The chain uses TRBV5-1 and TRBJ1-5, with D possibly being TRBD1 (6 bases). The CDR3 has 14 residues. CDR1 and CDR2 (germline): SGHRS, YFSETQ. The V gene lost 3 bases and the J gene lost 3 bases, with 10 bases spanning the gap. This CDR3 reads CASSYGTLNQPQHF. The CDR3 DNA follows: TGCGCCAGCAGCTACGGGACACTCAATCAGCCCCAGCATTTT.

The chain has TRBV28 and TRBJ2-2; D is uncertain. This CDR3 contains 12 residues. Germline CDR1 is MDHEN and CDR2 is SYDVKM. The V end was cut by 6 bases, the J end by 4 bases, with 6 bases between. CDR3 residues: CASRRLTGELFF. CDR3 in DNA: TGTGCCAGCAGAAGACTCACCGGGGAGCTGTTTTTT. Using reference TRBV28 and TRBJ2-2 for the parts outside the CDR3, the full variable domain is DVKVTQSSRYLVKRTGEKVFLECVQDMDHENMFWYRQDPGLGLRLIYFSYDVKMKEKGDIPEGYSVSREKKERFSLILESASTNQTSMYLCASRRLTGELFFGEGSRLTVL.

As regards this clone: Lacking the conserved final phenylalanine or tryptophan, this CDR3 likely reflects a read error. No DNA is shown, since the ends of the CDR3 on it are uncertain; the CDR3 is the one TCRdb lists. The chain combines TRBV5-6 with TRBJ2-3; the DNA was not used to check the table's D call, TRBD1. The germline V gene has CDR1 SGHDT and CDR2 YYEEEE. The CDR3 is made up of 17 amino acids, end residues included. The CDR3 sequence is CASSLVGPGQSLFSPMV.

CDR3 coding DNA: TGTGCCAGCAGCTTACCTGCAGGGGGCTACAATGAGCAGTTCTTC. Translation: CASSLPAGGYNEQFF. This chain joins TRBV7-3 and TRBJ2-1; the match to TRBD1 covers 7 bases. Germline V gene data show CDR1 as SGHTA and CDR2 as FQGTGA. CDR3 length: 15 amino acids. The V gene end was trimmed by 2 bases and the J gene end by 3 bases; junction bases not matched to a gene: 4.

The chain couples TRBV7-6 to TRBJ1-2; 8 bases align to TRBD1. The CDR3 is 15 amino acids. V gave up 2 bases and J gave up 0 bases; unmatched junction bases: 2. Germline V gene lookup returns CDR1 SGHVS and CDR2 FNYEAQ. The CDR3 protein is CASSLTQGANYGYTF. In DNA, the CDR3 is TGTGCCAGCAGCTTAACACAGGGGGCTAACTATGGCTACACCTTC.

The rearrangement uses TRBV10-3 and TRBJ2-3; possible D gene TRBD1, 5 bases. Germline CDR1 ENHRY, CDR2 SYGVKD. CDR3 length: 14 residues. V shed 4 bases and J shed 2 bases, with 10 bases lying between them. CDR3: CAISGQINTDTQYF. In nucleotides, the CDR3 is TGTGCCATCAGTGGACAGATTAACACAGATACGCAGTATTTT.

V usage is TRBV5-1 and J usage is TRBJ1-5; 11 positions match TRBD1. The CDR3 has 16 residues. Germline V gene sequence: CDR1 SGHRS, CDR2 YFSETQ. The V segment lost 4 bases and the J segment 6 bases; nucleotides outside the gene matches: 9. The CDR3 nucleotides read TGCGCCAGCAGCCCCGGGACAGGGGGGGTTAGTCAGCCCCAGCATTTT. Translating gives CASSPGTGGVSQPQHF.

The rearrangement uses TRBV7-3 and TRBJ2-3; 7 bases match TRBD2. The J segment lost 0 bases and the V segment lost 4 bases, leaving 1 base of the junction unmatched. The CDR3 loop spans 14 amino acids. Germline V CDR1 and CDR2: SGHTA, FQGTGA. The CDR3 protein is CASSSRGSTDTQYF. The DNA for the CDR3 is TGTGCCAGCAGCTCGCGGGGGAGCACAGATACGCAGTATTTT.